This T cell receptor beta chain was sequenced in a study of blood T cell repertoires in COVID-19. Study information: From the United States, Italy and Spain came samples of acute and convalescent COVID-19.

This CDR3 has 16 residues. Germline trimming cut 6 bases from V and 4 bases from J; bases unmatched to any gene: 9. The V gene's germline CDR1 is LNHDA and CDR2 SQIVND (reference sequence). The protocol was immunoSEQ multiplex PCR, while the TCRdb copy is restricted to in-frame clones and leaves out a portion. The sample consists of around 88,000 clones, roughly 80% of them appearing once. This chain joins TRBV19 and TRBJ2-2; 9 nucleotides align to TRBD1. This receptor was obtained from a man in his 60s with acute or convalescent COVID-19. The source material was peripheral blood. This chain's CDR3 is CASRLTGTGFTGELFF. The CDR3 DNA reads TGTGCCAGTAGACTTACCGGGACAGGGTTCACCGGGGAGCTGTTTTTT.